A selection of T cell receptor beta chains follows, all from one sample in a study of OX40 agonist ivuxolimab in advanced cancers. TCRdb keeps only in-frame clones here, not all; method: immunoSEQ multiplex PCR. Altogether 90,000 to 95,000 clones are present, approximately 87% being singletons, with the ten largest covering about 4%. The sequences come from CD4+ or CD8+ T cells sorted from blood, collected in a trial of the OX40 agonist ivuxolimab. The receptors were gathered from an adult with an advanced solid tumor such as melanoma, head and neck, liver or kidney cancer. Each CDR3 is given with its conserved first and last residue. The D gene is left open where the match is weak. Rows may omit the clone size; those that give it use once, few, many or a size class.

J gene,D gene,clone size,V gene,CDR3 DNA,CDR3 protein
TRBJ2-1,.,.,TRBV29-1,TGCAGCGTTGACTCCGGGCAGCGCGTGGAGCAGTTCTTC,CSVDSGQRVEQFF
TRBJ2-5,.,.,TRBV13,TGTGCCAGCAGCTTAGGCCGGGTAGTAGAGACCCAGTACTTC,CASSLGRVVETQYF
TRBJ1-2,TRBD1,.,TRBV6-1,TGTGCCAGCAGTGACATCGACAGGGGATTAACGGGCTACACCTTC,CASSDIDRGLTGYTF
TRBJ2-2,TRBD1,.,TRBV5-1,TGCGCCAGCAGCCGAAATACAGGGGGCAACACCGGGGAGCTGTTTTTT,CASSRNTGGNTGELFF
TRBJ2-4,TRBD1,.,TRBV28,TGTGCCAGCAGTCCGGGCGACAGGGTAGCCAAAAACATTCAGTACTTC,CASSPGDRVAKNIQYF
TRBJ1-4,.,.,TRBV9,TGTGCCAGCAGCGTGGGAACAGGTGCAACTAATGAAAAACTGTTTTTT,CASSVGTGATNEKLFF
TRBJ2-5,TRBD1,.,TRBV7-9,TGTGCCAGCAGCTTGGGGACAGTACAAGAGACCCAGTACTTC,CASSLGTVQETQYF
TRBJ2-2,TRBD1,.,TRBV11-3,TGTGCCAGCAGTTGGACAGGGGGCACCACCGGGGAGCTGTTTTTT,CASSWTGGTTGELFF
TRBJ1-5,TRBD1,.,TRBV7-2,TGTGCCAGCAGCTTACGACAGGGATCGGCACAGCCCCAGCATTTT,CASSLRQGSAQPQHF
TRBJ2-5,.,.,TRBV5-1,TGCGCCAGCAGCTCGTACAGTGTAGAGACCCAGTACTTC,CASSSYSVETQYF
TRBJ1-2,.,.,TRBV4-1,TGCGCCAGCAGCCAACCTTTTAACTATGGCTACACCTTC,CASSQPFNYGYTF
TRBJ2-7,TRBD1,.,TRBV5-4,TGTGCCAGCAGCGGGCCGGGACAGGGGGCGCGGGAGCAGTACTTC,CASSGPGQGAREQYF
TRBJ2-1,TRBD1,.,TRBV7-8,TGTGCCAGCAGCTTAGAAGGGGGACAGAGCTACAATGAGCAGTTCTTC,CASSLEGGQSYNEQFF
TRBJ2-2,.,.,TRBV10-1,TGCGCCAGCAGTGATTCAGACCGGGACTTCAACACCGGGGAGCTGTTTTTT,CASSDSDRDFNTGELFF
TRBJ1-1,.,few,TRBV27,TGTGCCAGCAGTTTAAACGAAGCTTTCTTT,CASSLNEAFF
TRBJ2-1,TRBD1,.,TRBV6-6,TGTGCCAGCAGGGAGACAGGGACGTACAATGAGCAGTTCTTC,CASRETGTYNEQFF
TRBJ2-5,.,.,TRBV28,TGTGCCAGCAGTTCTACCTCCTCCGATGGGGGGGAGACCCAGTACTTC,CASSSTSSDGGETQYF
TRBJ2-1,TRBD1,.,TRBV6-4,TGTGCCAGCAGTGTGGACAGGGCACATGAGCAGTTCTTC,CASSVDRAHEQFF
TRBJ2-1,TRBD2,.,TRBV7-2,TGTGCCAGCAGCTTATCTAGCGGCCCCAATGAGCAGTTCTTC,CASSLSSGPNEQFF
TRBJ2-3,TRBD2,.,TRBV4-1,TGCGCCAGCAGCCAACAGCTAGCGGGAGAAGATACGCAGTATTTT,CASSQQLAGEDTQYF
TRBJ2-5,.,.,TRBV27,TGTGCCAGCAGTTTATTAAATCGGGCTAGCCCAGAGACCCAGTACTTC,CASSLLNRASPETQYF
TRBJ2-7,.,.,TRBV7-3,TGTGCCAGCAGCTTAGCGGGACGGTCCTACGAGCAGTACTTC,CASSLAGRSYEQYF
TRBJ1-4,TRBD1,.,TRBV19,TGTGCCAGTAGGAAACCGGGACAGGGCGACGAAAAACTGTTTTTT,CASRKPGQGDEKLFF
TRBJ2-7,TRBD2,.,TRBV11-2,TGTGCCAGCAGCTTCGGACTAGCGGGATCTTACGAGCAGTACTTC,CASSFGLAGSYEQYF
TRBJ1-4,TRBD1,.,TRBV19,TGTGCCAGTAGTATCCCCTGGACAGGGATTAATGAAAAACTGTTTTTT,CASSIPWTGINEKLFF
TRBJ2-2,TRBD1,.,TRBV6-6,TGTGCCAGCGGGACAGGGGTCGGGAACACCGGGGAGCTGTTTTTT,CASGTGVGNTGELFF
TRBJ2-6,TRBD1,.,TRBV28,TGTGCCAGCAGTTTAGGCAGGGGGCAGGGTTCCGGGGCCAACGTCCTGACTTTC,CASSLGRGQGSGANVLTF
TRBJ1-1,TRBD1,few,TRBV7-2,TGTGCCAGCAGCATTGGGACAGGGGCTGAAGCTTTCTTT,CASSIGTGAEAFF
TRBJ2-1,.,once,TRBV6-6,TGTGCCAGCGACTCACAGGGGGACTACTACAATGAGCAGTTCTTC,CASDSQGDYYNEQFF
TRBJ1-3,.,.,TRBV30,TGTGCCTGTGACAGCTCTGGAAACACCATATATTTT,CACDSSGNTIYF
TRBJ1-2,.,.,TRBV11-3,TGTGCCAGCAGCTTAGGTCGGGCTAACTATGGCTACACCTTC,CASSLGRANYGYTF
TRBJ1-5,.,.,TRBV5-1,TGCGCCAGCAGCTTAGGGGCGGACCAGCCCCAGCATTTT,CASSLGADQPQHF
TRBJ1-5,.,.,TRBV5-4,TGTGCCAGCCAAAGGCCCCTCTTAACAGGTATTGGGAATCAGCCCCAGCATTTT,CASQRPLLTGIGNQPQHF
TRBJ1-4,.,.,TRBV28,TGTGCCAGCACCGAAATTGGGCTGGCAGGGGCGGGTGAAAAACTGTTTTTT,CASTEIGLAGAGEKLFF
TRBJ1-1,.,.,TRBV9,TGTGCCAGCAGCGTAGTGCTGGCTACAGTTGAAGCTTTCTTT,CASSVVLATVEAFF
TRBJ1-4,TRBD1,.,TRBV5-4,TGTGCCAGCAGCCCCGGGACAGGGGCGGGAAATGAAAAACTGTTTTTT,CASSPGTGAGNEKLFF
TRBJ2-2,TRBD1,.,TRBV18,TGTGCCAGCTCACCGAGGACAGGGACTTTGGCCGGGGAGCTGTTTTTT,CASSPRTGTLAGELFF
TRBJ2-2,.,.,TRBV7-9,TGTGCCAGCAGGCCGAACCTAGCTCCGGGGACCGGGGAGCTGTTTTTT,CASRPNLAPGTGELFF
TRBJ1-2,TRBD1,once,TRBV28,TGTGCCAGCAGGGGGACAGCTTATGGCTACACCTTC,CASRGTAYGYTF
TRBJ1-2,TRBD1,.,TRBV5-1,TGCGCCAGCACCCACACTAGACAGGGTGGCTATGGCTACACCTTC,CASTHTRQGGYGYTF
TRBJ2-3,TRBD2,.,TRBV19,TGTGCCAGTAGTATAGAACTAGCGGGAAACACAGATACGCAGTATTTT,CASSIELAGNTDTQYF
TRBJ1-5,TRBD1,.,TRBV28,TGTGCCAGCACACTCACCGGGACAGGGGGTGACAATCAGCCCCAGCATTTT,CASTLTGTGGDNQPQHF
TRBJ1-2,TRBD1,.,TRBV7-9,TGTGCCAGCAGCGTCGGACAGGGGTCCCACTATGGCTACACCTTC,CASSVGQGSHYGYTF
TRBJ1-1,TRBD1,.,TRBV28,TGTGCCAGCAGTTTATCCCGGGGGGGCAGGGGGAGTACTGAAGCTTTCTTT,CASSLSRGGRGSTEAFF
TRBJ2-3,.,few,TRBV2,TGTGCCAGCAGTGAAGCGAGGAGAGATACGCAGTATTTT,CASSEARRDTQYF
TRBJ1-1,.,.,TRBV2,TGTGCCAGCAGTGAGCGTTTAACCACTCTAGGGGGGACTGAAGCTTTCTTT,CASSERLTTLGGTEAFF
TRBJ1-2,.,.,TRBV5-4,TGTGCCAGCAGCCGCTCTGGGGACATGCGGAGCTATGGCTACACCTTC,CASSRSGDMRSYGYTF
TRBJ2-3,.,.,TRBV6-1,TGTGCCAGCAGTCTTAACCCCAACTTGATCGGTACGCAGTATTTT,CASSLNPNLIGTQYF
TRBJ1-1,.,.,TRBV9,TGTGCCAGCAGACCGGACGGGAACACTGAAGCTTTCTTT,CASRPDGNTEAFF
TRBJ2-3,.,.,TRBV5-1,TGCGCCAGCATGTCTACGAGAACCACAGATACGCAGTATTTT,CASMSTRTTDTQYF